The 14 T cell receptor beta chains in this list originate from one sample, sequenced in a study of read filtering for tumor transcriptome and immune sequencing. The library was built from roughly 400 ng RNA with molecular barcoded adaptors for alpha/delta and beta/gamma chains. TCRdb redid the calling of the reads with MiXCR, one entry per CDR3 protein. The sample contains over 80,000 distinct CDR3 sequences, 10% to 15% of which appear only once. Sequenced sample: a population of CD138-negative cells sorted from bone marrow. The receptors were gathered from a donor aged 40 or over with multiple myeloma.

This clonotype was detected ten times or more. For the CDR3, the DNA is TGTGCCAGCAGCCCGGGACAGGTCAACTATGGCTACACCTTC. Its protein is CASSPGQVNYGYTF. The rearrangement uses TRBV7-3 and TRBJ1-2, with TRBD1 identical over 8 bases. CDR1 is SGHTA, CDR2 FQGTGA, per germline. The CDR3 extends over 14 amino acids. Trimming removed 5 bases from V and 2 bases from J; junction bases left unmatched: 4.

The V gene is TRBV6-2 or TRBV6-3, the J gene TRBJ1-1; D may be TRBD1 (6 bases). Germline CDR1 reads MNHEY; CDR2 reads SVGEGT. This CDR3 comprises 15 residues. V dropped 5 bases and J dropped 5 bases, with 18 bases sitting between them. CDR3 nucleotides: TGTGCCAGCAGTCACCACGGACAGCCCAGGACTGAAGCTTTCTTT. Translation: CASSHHGQPRTEAFF.

This clonotype was seen at least ten times. The rearrangement joins TRBV7-9 to TRBJ2-7, with unresolved D. The CDR3 length is 12 residues. The germline V and J ends were trimmed by 5 bases and 2 bases, with 7 bases remaining between them. Germline loops: CDR1 SEHNR, CDR2 FQNEAQ (reference sequence). CDR3 DNA: TGTGCCAGCAGCCTCGAACCCTACGAGCAGTACTTC. It translates to CASSLEPYEQYF. Based on the CDR3 plus reference TRBV7-9 and TRBJ2-7, the full variable domain is DTGVSQNPRHKITKRGQNVTFRCDPISEHNRLYWYRQTLGQGPEFLTYFQNEAQLEKSRLLSDRFSAERPKGSFSTLEIQRTEQGDSAMYLCASSLEPYEQYFGPGTRLTVT.

This clonotype has ten or more counts. The genes are TRBV7-8 and TRBJ1-5; D gene ambiguous. V dropped 2 bases and J dropped 1 base, with 6 bases sitting between them. Per the germline V gene, CDR1 is SGHVS and CDR2 is FQNEAQ. CDR3 length: 14 amino acids. CDR3 sequence (DNA): TGTGCCAGCAGCTTATTGGGCAGCAATCAGCCCCAGCATTTT. Encoded protein: CASSLLGSNQPQHF.

There are a few counts of this clonotype. This chain links TRBV20-1 with TRBJ2-5; 8 nucleotides line up with TRBD2. The CDR3 has 14 residues. The V gene's germline CDR1 is DFQATT and CDR2 SNEGSKA (reference sequence). Trimming removed 8 bases from V and 5 bases from J; junction bases left unmatched: 13. The CDR3 reads CSLEYTSGAETQYF. The CDR3 DNA is TGCAGTCTAGAGTACACTAGCGGTGCGGAGACCCAGTACTTC.

There are many counts of this clonotype. The CDR3 here is CASSVGQGPYEQYF. CDR3 nucleotide sequence: TGTGCCAGCAGCGTAGGACAGGGCCCCTACGAGCAGTACTTC. The gene calls are TRBV9 and TRBJ2-7, with 7 bases lining up with TRBD1. J lost 2 bases, V lost 0 bases, and 2 bases had no gene match. The CDR3 runs 14 residues. Germline assignment: CDR1 SGDLS and CDR2 YYNGEE.

This clonotype was detected many times. The V call is TRBV7-9, the J call TRBJ2-1; 10 bases map to TRBD2. The V and J ends lost 6 bases and 10 bases, in that order; junction bases with no gene match: 15. Germline V gives CDR1 SEHNR, CDR2 FQNEAQ (reference sequence). This CDR3 has 16 residues. DNA of the CDR3: TGTGCCAGCAGTCCCGGGGGTAGCGGGAGGTCAAGCGAGCAGTTCTTC. It translates to CASSPGGSGRSSEQFF.

At least ten counts were recorded for this clonotype. The chain uses TRBV19 and TRBJ2-1; tentative D call: TRBD1 (5 bases). CDR1 is LNHDA, CDR2 SQIVND, per germline (reference sequence). The CDR3 runs 13 residues. V lost 8 bases and J 3 bases, leaving 11 bases between the germline ends. CDR3 protein: CASPGAVYNEQFF. The CDR3 bases are TGTGCCAGTCCTGGGGCGGTCTACAATGAGCAGTTCTTC. The whole variable domain, remainder taken from reference TRBV19 and TRBJ2-1, is DGGITQSPKYLFRKEGQNVTLSCEQNLNHDAMYWYRQDPGQGLRLIYYSQIVNDFQKGDIAEGYSVSREKKESFPLTVTSAQKNPTAFYLCASPGAVYNEQFFGPGTRLTVL.

Many counts were recorded for this clonotype. The rearrangement links TRBV5-5 to TRBJ1-5; D gene uncertain. This CDR3 region has 12 residues. Looked up from germline, CDR1 is SGHKS and CDR2 is YYEKEE (reference sequence). V shed 7 bases and J shed 1 base, with 6 bases lying between them. The CDR3 sequence is CASVHSNQPQHF. DNA of the CDR3: TGTGCCAGCGTGCACAGCAATCAGCCCCAGCATTTT.

This chain links TRBV29-1 with TRBJ2-7; no clear D. Germline V gene sequence: CDR1 SQVTM, CDR2 ANQGSEA. The CDR3 is 13 amino acids. Trimming removed 4 bases at V and 2 bases at J, with 12 bases between. The CDR3 loop reads CSVAGARTYEQYF. The CDR3 nucleotides are TGCAGCGTTGCCGGAGCAAGAACCTACGAGCAGTACTTC.

This clonotype was counted at least ten times. The chain carries TRBV5-1 and TRBJ2-1; 10 bases align to TRBD2. Germline lookup yields CDR1 SGHRS and CDR2 YFSETQ. Unmatched junction bases numbered 2, after V lost 4 bases and J lost 1 base. The CDR3 covers 15 residues. CDR3 loop: CASSKAGGSYNEQFF. CDR3 DNA: TGCGCCAGCAGCAAAGCGGGAGGGTCCTACAATGAGCAGTTCTTC. The full variable domain, with the rest looked up from reference TRBV5-1 and TRBJ2-1, is KAGVTQTPRYLIKTRGQQVTLSCSPISGHRSVSWYQQTPGQGLQFLFEYFSETQRNKGNFPGRFSGRQFSNSRSEMNVSTLELGDSALYLCASSKAGGSYNEQFFGPGTRLTVL.

As regards this clonotype: Without the conserved terminal phenylalanine or tryptophan, this CDR3 likely stems from a read error. This chain connects TRBV29-1 to TRBJ1-1; D is uncertain. The germline V gene encodes CDR1 SQVTM and CDR2 ANQGSEA. CDR3 size: 12 residues. V gave up 6 bases and J gave up 1 base, with 9 bases separating them. DNA for the CDR3: TGCAGCGTCCTCCGGGGGAACACTGAAGCTTTCCTT. This codes for CSVLRGNTEAFL.

This clonotype was counted ten times or more. The chain links TRBV6-5 to TRBJ2-1; weak D call: TRBD2 (5 bases). V lost 0 bases, J lost 3 bases, and 15 bases lay in between. The CDR3 is made up of 17 amino acids. Germline loops: CDR1 MNHEY, CDR2 SVGAGI. Here the CDR3 DNA reads TGTGCCAGCAGTTACTCGGGTGGAGGCCCCCTCTACAATGAGCAGTTCTTC. This encodes CASSYSGGGPLYNEQFF.

This clonotype was seen many times. This chain links TRBV6-2 or TRBV6-3 with TRBJ2-7; the D is unclear. In germline, CDR1 is MNHEY, CDR2 SVGEGT. This CDR3 contains 12 residues. Trimming removed 8 bases from V and 2 bases from J, with 10 bases in between. The CDR3 region is CASGSNTYEQYF. CDR3 DNA sequence: TGTGCCAGCGGCTCGAATACCTACGAGCAGTACTTC.